This TCR beta chain derives from a study of T cell changes during pregnancy in multiple sclerosis. This clone has more than one count but fewer than ten. Measured with immunoSEQ multiplex PCR; TCRdb has only the in-frame clones, and not every one. The repertoire consists of roughly 47,000 clones, with more than 80% occurring once and the leading ten covering around 7.9%. CDR1 is SGHAT, CDR2 FQNNGV, per germline. Between the trimmed V and J ends, which lost 6 bases and 6 bases, there was a span of 15 bases. The CDR3 totals 13 residues. The chain recombines TRBV11-2 with TRBJ2-7; unclear D gene. This TCR was recovered from a female donor with multiple sclerosis, enrolled in a pregnancy study. The sample was CD8+ T cells from peripheral blood mononuclear cells, taken in the second trimester of pregnancy. The CDR3 here is CASRPLGSGEQYF. The CDR3, as DNA: TGTGCCAGCAGACCACTCGGGTCGGGCGAGCAGTACTTC.